What follows are 9 T cell receptor beta chains derived from one specimen sequenced in a study of CD8+ T cells in alopecia areata. RNA was extracted and reverse transcribed into cDNA as the sequencing template. This table comes from immunoSEQ multiplex PCR, and its TCRdb copy is limited to in-frame clones, with some not included. Of roughly 120,000 clones in the sample, 45% to 65% were seen once. The treatment here: oral pan-JAK inhibitor, 5-10 mg twice daily. The sample consisted of CD4+ T cells sorted from blood, taken at week 24, from a patient treated with tofacitinib. The receptors stem from a human donor with alopecia areata.

The chain uses TRBV5-6 and TRBJ2-1, with D possibly TRBD2 on 6 matching bases. The germline V gene encodes CDR1 SGHDT and CDR2 YYEEEE. V was trimmed by 4 bases and J by 4 bases, leaving 18 bases between them. The CDR3 consists of 16 residues. The CDR3 region is CASSPLGTRGYNEQFF. The CDR3 DNA reads TGTGCCAGCAGCCCCTTGGGAACGCGGGGTTACAATGAGCAGTTCTTC. The full variable domain, rest sourced from reference TRBV5-6 and TRBJ2-1, is DAGVTQSPTHLIKTRGQQVTLRCSPKSGHDTVSWYQQALGQGPQFIFQYYEEEERQRGNFPDRFSGHQFPNYSSELNVNALLLGDSALYLCASSPLGTRGYNEQFFGPGTRLTVL.

The chain is built from TRBV6-5 and TRBJ1-6; perhaps TRBD1 as D (5 bases). There are 15 residues in the CDR3. CDR1 is MNHEY, CDR2 SVGAGI, per germline. Trimming removed 4 bases at V and 10 bases at J, with 17 bases between. CDR3 DNA: TGTGCCAGCAGTTCGGGGACGCTCAGGAGATCACCCCTCCACTTT. Protein product: CASSSGTLRRSPLHF.

The CDR3 DNA reads TGTGCCAGCAGGTCGTCTTGGAGGGCTGAAGCTTTCTTT. Translation gives CASRSSWRAEAFF. J is TRBJ1-1 and V is TRBV5-4; D gene ambiguous. V lost 5 bases to trimming and J lost 6 bases, with 14 bases between them. CDR1 and CDR2 from the germline V gene are SGHNT and YYREEE (reference sequence). This CDR3 is built from 13 residues.

In its sample, this clone was seen a few times. The chain joins TRBV29-1 to TRBJ2-7, with no clear D. Germline loops: CDR1 SQVTM, CDR2 ANQGSEA. The CDR3 is made up of 14 amino acids. The germline V and J ends were trimmed by 4 bases and 6 bases, with 19 bases remaining between them. The CDR3 DNA is TGCAGCGTTGGATCAGGATTTGGCCTACGCGAGCAGTACTTC. It translates to CSVGSGFGLREQYF.

The chain recombines TRBV30 with TRBJ2-7; D call uncertain. This CDR3 has 14 amino acids. Germline V gives CDR1 GTSNPN, CDR2 SVGIG (reference sequence). V lost 0 bases, J lost 1 base, and 10 bases lay in between. This chain's CDR3 is CAWSVLGASYEQYF. CDR3 coding DNA: TGTGCCTGGAGTGTACTCGGCGCGTCCTACGAGCAGTACTTC.

V gene TRBV2 combines with J gene TRBJ2-1, with 10 bases fitting TRBD2. Trimming took 6 bases from V and 10 from J; bases not matched to a gene: 3. Germline CDR1 reads SNHLY; CDR2 reads FYNNEI. This CDR3 is built from 12 residues. In nucleotides, the CDR3 is TGTGCCAGCAGAGAACTAGCGGGGGAGCAGTTCTTC. It yields the protein CASRELAGEQFF.

The rearrangement links TRBV7-2 to TRBJ2-3; 9 bases line up with TRBD1. V lost 1 base to trimming and J lost 5 bases; unmatched junction nucleotides: 7. Per the germline V gene, CDR1 is SGHTA and CDR2 is FQGNSA. The CDR3 totals 16 residues. CDR3 sequence reads: CASSLGRTGAGDTQYF. CDR3 nucleotide sequence: TGTGCCAGCAGCTTAGGCCGGACAGGGGCGGGAGATACGCAGTATTTT.

The CDR3 sequence is CASVGAFSYEQYF. DNA for the CDR3: TGTGCCAGCGTCGGAGCTTTCTCCTACGAGCAGTACTTC. V gene TRBV6-5 combines with J gene TRBJ2-7; D uncertain. The V gene lost 8 bases and the J gene lost 0 bases, with 11 bases spanning the gap. CDR3 length: 13 residues. Germline V gene sequence: CDR1 MNHEY, CDR2 SVGAGI.

The CDR3 reads CASSPWTLKGINEQYF. The CDR3 DNA is TGTGCCAGCAGCCCCTGGACATTGAAAGGTATCAACGAGCAGTACTTC. The chain employs TRBV7-2 and TRBJ2-7; D possibly corresponds to TRBD1 (5 bases). Between the trimmed V and J ends, which lost 5 bases and 5 bases, there was a span of 22 bases. This CDR3 spans 16 amino acids. Germline loops: CDR1 SGHTA, CDR2 FQGNSA.